The sequence of this T cell receptor beta chain was determined in a study of T-cell memory formation after mild COVID-19. The table lists this clonotype with a few counts. Its specificity is not known. At one boundary the junction diverges from the germline segment, which might be a read error. The CDR3 extends over 15 amino acids. Germline V gene lookup returns CDR1 MGHRA and CDR2 YSYEKL. TCRdb processed the 5' RACE reads anew with MiXCR; each CDR3 protein has one entry. This repertoire shows some 310,000 distinct CDR3 sequences, under 25% found once; its top ten account for around a fifth. Overall study findings and caveats: Contracting CD4+ clones sat mainly in CM and EM; CD8+ in EMRA.

The sequence came from a man aged 18 to 30 who had mild COVID-19 (a few samples of this study predate the infection). Cell type and time point are not known. J is TRBJ1-4 and V is TRBV4-1; 7 nucleotides line up with TRBD1. The material sequenced was PBMCs or a T cell subset sorted from them (not recorded which). The DNA of the CDR3 is TGCGCCAGCAGACAAGAGACAGGGATCGGTGAAAAACTGTTTTTT. It specifies CASRQETGIGEKLFF.